The 2 T cell receptor beta chains in this list originate from one sample, sequenced in a study of cytomegalovirus exposure and HLA in healthy donors. The PCR made use of 60 Vbeta and 13 Jbeta primers. Generated by immunoSEQ multiplex PCR, the TCRdb table keeps only in-frame clones and is missing some. The sample contains under 140,000 clones, around 86% of which appear only once. Sequencing used PBMCs. The receptors stem from a man in his forties or fifties in good health and CMV-seronegative.

The rearrangement uses TRBV7-3 and TRBJ1-1; D is unresolved. Germline-derived CDR1 and CDR2 are SGHTA and FQGTGA. V dropped 4 bases and J dropped 1 base, with 13 bases sitting between them. The CDR3 has 15 amino acids. The CDR3 sequence is CASSYEGGRNTEAFF. CDR3 nucleotides: TGTGCCAGCAGCTACGAGGGAGGCCGGAACACTGAAGCTTTCTTT.

This clone was seen only a few times. CDR3 DNA: TGTGCCTCCCCAGAGACAGGGGGACATGGCTACACCTTC. Amino acid sequence: CASPETGGHGYTF. This chain uses TRBV30 with TRBJ1-2; 9 nucleotides agree with TRBD1. The CDR3 has 13 amino acids. V was clipped by 7 bases and J by 6 bases; unmatched bases: 9. Germline-derived CDR1 and CDR2 are GTSNPN and SVGIG (reference sequence).